A single sample gave rise to the 27 T cell receptor beta chains below, sequenced in a study of T cells after yellow fever vaccination. MiXCR, run by TCRdb on the 5' RACE reads, gives a single entry per CDR3 protein. The sample records a few hundred thousand distinct CDR3 sequences, about 8.7% being singletons. The sequenced sample was PBMCs, obtained on the day of the first yellow fever vaccination. The receptors were sampled from a man in his late teens or twenties who received the YFV17D yellow fever vaccine.

The chain has TRBV20-1 and TRBJ2-1, with 9 bases lining up with TRBD2. Germline V gene lookup returns CDR1 DFQATT and CDR2 SNEGSKA (reference sequence). Losses at the gene ends were 8 bases for V and 0 bases for J; bases not matched to a gene: 11. This CDR3 comprises 16 residues. The CDR3 nucleotides read TGCAGTTCCCCGGCTAGCGGGGCGAGCTCCTACAATGAGCAGTTCTTC. This translates into CSSPASGASSYNEQFF.

This clonotype appeared many times. The genes are TRBV5-1 and TRBJ2-1; D is tentatively TRBD1 or TRBD2 (5 bases each). The CDR3 is made up of 15 amino acids. V was cut by 4 bases and J by 1 base, with 12 bases left in between. Germline values: CDR1 SGHRS, CDR2 YFSETQ. CDR3 sequence reads: CASSRDRGSYNEQFF. Written as DNA, the CDR3 is TGCGCCAGCAGCCGTGACAGAGGGTCCTACAATGAGCAGTTCTTC.

Points on this clonotype: This sequence may be a read error, since a much larger clone differs from it by one base. The rearrangement links TRBV7-2 to TRBJ2-5; D uncertain. Germline V gene sequence: CDR1 SGHTA, CDR2 FQGNSA. The CDR3 is made up of 13 amino acids. V dropped 0 bases and J dropped 2 bases, with 4 bases sitting between them. The CDR3 sequence is CASSLAEQETQYF. CDR3 DNA sequence: TGTGCCAGCAGCTTAGCCGAACAAGAGACCCAGTACTTC.

This clonotype occurred a few times. The gene calls are TRBV7-9 and TRBJ2-1; D gene unclear. The V gene lost 2 bases and the J gene lost 2 bases, with 10 bases spanning the gap. The CDR3 is 15 amino acids. Germline V CDR1 and CDR2: SEHNR, FQNEAQ (reference sequence). The CDR3 nucleotides read TGTGCCAGCAGCTTACCGCGGTCGGCCTACAATGAGCAGTTCTTC. Translation gives CASSLPRSAYNEQFF.

This clonotype was recorded many times. The CDR3 bases are TGTGCCAGCAGCTTAGCTGGGGGGGGTCAGCCCCAGCATTTT. Protein sequence: CASSLAGGGQPQHF. J is TRBJ1-5 and V is TRBV7-2; D possibly corresponds to TRBD1 (5 bases). Germline V gene sequence: CDR1 SGHTA, CDR2 FQGNSA. The CDR3 has 14 amino acids. Trimming shortened V by 0 bases and J by 6 bases, and 9 bases separated the two germline ends.

This clonotype was counted at least ten times. The rearrangement joins TRBV20-1 to TRBJ2-2, with D unclear. CDR1 DFQATT and CDR2 SNEGSKA come from the germline V gene (reference sequence). The CDR3 totals 14 residues. With 4 bases removed from V and 8 bases from J, the gap between germline ends came to 17 bases. CDR3 sequence: CSAIPAISGGELFF. Written as DNA, the CDR3 is TGCAGTGCTATACCCGCTATATCTGGGGGGGAGCTGTTTTTT.

A few counts support this clonotype. The V and J genes are TRBV12-1 and TRBJ2-7; TRBD2, as called in the table, went unchecked against the DNA. TRBV12-1 is recorded as a pseudogene. The CDR3 covers 14 residues. The CDR3 region has the DNA TGTGCCAGCAGCTTTAGCGGGGGGAGGTACGAGCAGTACGTC. Its translation is CASSFSGGRYEQYV.

The rearrangement links TRBV5-1 to TRBJ2-3; maybe TRBD2 (5 bases). With 7 bases removed from V and 0 bases from J, the gap between germline ends came to 12 bases. Germline assignment: CDR1 SGHRS and CDR2 YFSETQ. The CDR3 extends over 14 amino acids. Written as DNA, the CDR3 is TGCGCCAGCTCCCCGGGAATTAGCACAGATACGCAGTATTTT. It yields the protein CASSPGISTDTQYF.

V gene TRBV12-3 or TRBV12-4 combines with J gene TRBJ2-7; D may be TRBD1 (5 bases). The CDR3 is 13 amino acids. V dropped 4 bases and J dropped 1 base, with 8 bases sitting between them. The CDR3 is CASSSGMSYEQYV. DNA for the CDR3: TGTGCCAGCAGTTCAGGGATGTCCTACGAGCAGTACGTC.

This clonotype was observed a few times. The rearrangement links TRBV15 to TRBJ2-1, with D perhaps TRBD1 (7 bases). Deletions cut 4 bases from V and 8 bases from J, with 18 bases between. The CDR3 contains 15 residues. The V gene's germline CDR1 is LNHNV and CDR2 YYDKDF (reference sequence). The chain's CDR3 is CATSTSVGRGDEQFF. CDR3 DNA sequence: TGTGCCACCAGCACCAGCGTAGGCAGGGGGGATGAGCAGTTCTTC.

This rearrangement joins TRBV4-3 to TRBJ2-2; weak D call: TRBD1 (5 bases). Looked up from germline, CDR1 is LGHNA and CDR2 is YSLEER. CDR3 length: 18 amino acids. Trimming removed 1 base from V and 7 bases from J, with 22 bases in between. The CDR3: CASSQAGKDIHGDGELFF. CDR3 DNA sequence: TGCGCCAGCAGCCAAGCTGGGAAGGACATCCATGGCGACGGGGAGCTGTTTTTT.

The J gene is TRBJ2-3, the V gene TRBV7-2; 12 bases are a match to TRBD2. The CDR3 has 16 residues. Germline V gene data show CDR1 as SGHTA and CDR2 as FQGNSA. V shed 5 bases and J 6 bases; nucleotides not matched to a gene: 9. Here the CDR3 DNA reads TGTGCCAGCAGCCAGGGACTAGCGGGTGAAGGTGATACGCAGTATTTT. This codes for CASSQGLAGEGDTQYF.

This clonotype was seen at least ten times. This chain connects TRBV20-1 to TRBJ2-3; 7 nucleotides match TRBD2. The V gene end was trimmed by 3 bases and the J gene end by 3 bases; junction bases not matched to a gene: 9. Germline V lookup: CDR1 DFQATT, CDR2 SNEGSKA (reference sequence). The CDR3 has 15 residues. The CDR3 loop reads CSARVPRGRTDTQYF. CDR3 nucleotides: TGCAGTGCTAGGGTCCCGCGGGGGAGGACAGATACGCAGTATTTT.

This clonotype has only a few counts. The chain employs TRBV7-9 and TRBJ1-5; tentative D call: TRBD1 (5 bases). The CDR3 spans 14 residues. Trimming took 6 bases from V and 4 from J, leaving 13 bases between them. Germline CDR1 is SEHNR and CDR2 is FQNEAQ (reference sequence). CDR3 in amino acids: CASSSGFGNQPQHF. The DNA for the CDR3 is TGTGCCAGCAGTTCAGGGTTCGGAAATCAGCCCCAGCATTTT.

This clonotype was counted a few times. The chain is built from TRBV3-1 and TRBJ1-5, with TRBD1 matching 8 bases. CDR1 and CDR2 (germline): LGHDT, YNNKEL (reference sequence). Trimming took 3 bases from V and 11 from J; bases not matched to a gene: 3. The CDR3 is 12 amino acids. The CDR3 protein is CASSQSGGSQHF. The CDR3 DNA sequence: TGTGCCAGCAGCCAGTCAGGGGGCTCCCAGCATTTT.

V and J are TRBV28 and TRBJ2-2; unclear D gene. The CDR3 has 15 amino acids. Trimming cost V 7 bases and J 4 bases, with 16 bases left between them. Germline V gene sequence: CDR1 MDHEN, CDR2 SYDVKM. CDR3 in DNA: TGTGCCAGCACTCCCCTCCATCGGAGCACCGGGGAGCTGTTTTTT. Translated, it gives CASTPLHRSTGELFF.

This clonotype was detected a few times. The rearrangement links TRBV12-3 or TRBV12-4 to TRBJ1-1; D uncertain. The CDR3 totals 12 residues. V was pared by 7 bases and J by 11 bases, with 17 bases between. The CDR3 is CASTLGFMDAFF. CDR3 DNA sequence: TGTGCCAGCACCCTTGGTTTTATGGACGCTTTCTTT.

This clonotype has ten or more counts. The chain uses TRBV20-1 and TRBJ1-2; D may be TRBD1 (6 bases). Germline V gene sequence: CDR1 DFQATT, CDR2 SNEGSKA (reference sequence). V shed 2 bases and J shed 6 bases, with 13 bases lying between them. The CDR3 extends over 13 amino acids. CDR3 nucleotide sequence: TGCAGTGCTAGAATCAGGGGAGGCGATGGCTACACCTTC. Protein sequence: CSARIRGGDGYTF.

This clonotype was counted only a few times. The chain recombines TRBV5-6 with TRBJ2-3; D may match TRBD1 or TRBD2 (5 bases each). The CDR3 covers 16 residues. Germline assignment: CDR1 SGHDT and CDR2 YYEEEE. V dropped 5 bases and J dropped 2 bases, with 18 bases sitting between them. The CDR3 is CASSYATEGSTDTQYF. The CDR3 region has the DNA TGTGCCAGCAGTTACGCGACAGAGGGGTCCACAGATACGCAGTATTTT.

This clonotype has a handful of counts. The chain uses TRBV15 and TRBJ1-3; D is perhaps TRBD1 (5 bases). This CDR3 is built from 16 residues. CDR1 is LNHNV, CDR2 YYDKDF, per germline (reference sequence). V was pared by 0 bases and J by 2 bases, with 11 bases between. Written as DNA, the CDR3 is TGTGCCACCAGCAGAGATCCGGACAACCCTGGAAACACCATATATTTT. Translating it yields CATSRDPDNPGNTIYF.

The chain has TRBV20-1 and TRBJ2-7; 7 positions match TRBD2. The germline V gene encodes CDR1 DFQATT and CDR2 SNEGSKA (reference sequence). The ends lost 0 bases at V and 6 bases at J; junction bases unmatched: 5. The CDR3 covers 13 residues. The CDR3 reads CSAREKGGIEQYF. The DNA of the CDR3 is TGCAGTGCTAGAGAAAAGGGAGGGATCGAGCAGTACTTC.

This clonotype was seen a single time. A much bigger clone sits one base away, suggesting this may be a read error. This chain links TRBV6-5 with TRBJ2-7, with 9 bases that match TRBD1. Germline-derived CDR1 and CDR2 are MNHEY and SVGAGI. Trimming removed 4 bases from V and 8 bases from J; junction bases left unmatched: 9. The CDR3 has 14 amino acids. The CDR3 nucleotides are TGTGCCAGCAGTTTTGCCGGGACAGGGTACAAGCAGTACTTC. It encodes CASSFAGTGYKQYF.

The sample holds a few counts of this clonotype. J is TRBJ2-7 and V is TRBV15; weak D call: TRBD2 (5 bases). The CDR3 runs to 15 residues. Germline V CDR1 and CDR2: LNHNV, YYDKDF (reference sequence). Trimming removed 0 bases from V and 2 bases from J, with 11 bases in between. The CDR3 spells CATSRDRTGPYEQYV. As DNA, the CDR3 is TGTGCCACCAGCAGAGATCGGACTGGCCCCTACGAGCAGTACGTC.

This clonotype was seen repeatedly, ten times or more. The genes are TRBV20-1 and TRBJ2-7, with 7 bases identical to TRBD1. CDR1 DFQATT and CDR2 SNEGSKA come from the germline V gene (reference sequence). The CDR3 is made up of 12 amino acids. V gave up 4 bases and J gave up 5 bases; unmatched junction bases: 5. The CDR3 here is CSATTTGNEQYV. CDR3 nucleotides: TGCAGTGCTACCACGACAGGGAACGAGCAGTACGTC.

This clonotype was detected many times. V is TRBV3-1 and J is TRBJ2-3, with D maybe TRBD2 (6 bases). From germline, CDR1 is LGHDT and CDR2 YNNKEL (reference sequence). V was trimmed by 4 bases and J by 5 bases, leaving 13 bases between them. The CDR3 is 14 amino acids. The CDR3 DNA reads as TGTGCCAGCAGCCGACAAGTGGGGGGAGATACGCAGTATTTT. Its translation is CASSRQVGGDTQYF.

This clonotype was picked up many times. The genes are TRBV4-2 and TRBJ2-7; tentatively, D is TRBD2 (7 bases). Germline V gene sequence: CDR1 LGHNA, CDR2 YNFKEQ. With 0 bases removed from V and 5 bases from J, the gap between germline ends came to 17 bases. The CDR3 extends over 16 amino acids. CDR3 coding DNA: TGTGCCAGCAGCCAAGATTGGGGGGGCCTGTTAAACGAGCAGTACTTC. Its protein is CASSQDWGGLLNEQYF.

This chain links TRBV5-1 with TRBJ1-1; no clear D gene. The germline CDR1 and CDR2 sequences are SGHRS and YFSETQ. V was clipped by 0 bases and J by 0 bases, with 9 bases between them. The CDR3 contains 15 residues. As DNA, the CDR3 is TGCGCCAGCAGCTTGGCCCGTATAGTGAACACTGAAGCTTTCTTT. It translates to CASSLARIVNTEAFF.